What follows are 7 T cell receptor beta chains derived from one specimen sequenced in a study of long-term antiretroviral therapy in people with HIV. Sequencing used immunoSEQ v3.0 at survey level. Only in-frame clones appear in the TCRdb table, and some are missing; sequencing was by immunoSEQ multiplex PCR. The sample carries 25,000 to 35,000 clones, around 83% recorded once. The sample consisted of unsorted PBMCs, taken 0.8 years after starting antiretroviral therapy. These receptors were obtained from a woman aged 25-40 years with HIV.

This chain joins TRBV9 and TRBJ1-6; TRBD1 matches 7 bases. V trimming: 2 bases; J trimming: 9 bases; junction bases outside the gene matches: 2. Germline CDR1 is SGDLS and CDR2 is YYNGEE. This CDR3 is 13 amino acids long. The CDR3 nucleotides are TGTGCCAGCAGCGTTGACAGGGTTTCACCCCTCCACTTT. This gives the protein CASSVDRVSPLHF.

This clone was found once. The J gene is TRBJ1-5, the V gene TRBV27; possibly TRBD1 for D (6 bases). Trimming pared 5 bases from V and 2 bases from J, leaving 16 bases between. The germline gives CDR1 MNHEY, CDR2 SMNVEV (reference sequence). The CDR3 runs 16 residues. CDR3 coding DNA: TGTGCCAGCAGTGGCAAACTGACAGGCCGCAATCAGCCCCAGCATTTT. Encoded protein: CASSGKLTGRNQPQHF.

This sequence joins TRBV2 and TRBJ2-3; 8 nucleotides align to TRBD1. This CDR3 contains 14 residues. V was clipped by 8 bases and J by 0 bases; unmatched bases: 4. Germline V CDR1 and CDR2: SNHLY, FYNNEI. CDR3 DNA: TGTGCCAGCCCCAGGGGGCGAAGCACAGATACGCAGTATTTT. This codes for CASPRGRSTDTQYF.

As regards this clone: The same CDR3 is also encoded by other DNA sequences in this sample. The V call is TRBV10-3, the J call TRBJ1-1; D remains ambiguous. The CDR3 totals 13 residues. Deletions cut 0 bases from V and 5 bases from J, with 7 bases between. CDR1 ENHRY and CDR2 SYGVKD come from the germline V gene. The CDR3 DNA reads TGTGCCATCAGTGAGTCGGGTGGAACTGAAGCTTTCTTT. This translates into CAISESGGTEAFF.

This chain's CDR3 is CASGQGNTGELFF. The CDR3 DNA sequence: TGCGCCAGTGGACAGGGGAACACCGGGGAGCTGTTTTTT. This chain links TRBV5-1 with TRBJ2-2; 8 nucleotides match TRBD1. V was pared by 8 bases and J by 1 base, with 1 base of the junction left unmatched. This CDR3 comprises 13 residues. Germline loops: CDR1 SGHRS, CDR2 YFSETQ.

This chain connects TRBV9 to TRBJ2-2, with 9 bases that match TRBD2. J was trimmed by 2 bases and V by 2 bases; bases with no gene match: 4. Germline-derived CDR1 and CDR2 are SGDLS and YYNGEE. The CDR3 contains 16 residues. The CDR3: CASSVAGGHNTGELFF. CDR3 sequence (DNA): TGTGCCAGCAGCGTGGCGGGGGGGCACAACACCGGGGAGCTGTTTTTT.

On this clone itself: Other DNA sequences in this specimen translate into the identical CDR3. The rearrangement uses TRBV29-1 and TRBJ1-1, with D unresolved. Germline V gene data show CDR1 as SQVTM and CDR2 as ANQGSEA. Between the trimmed V and J ends, which lost 7 bases and 1 base, there was a span of 10 bases. This CDR3 is 12 amino acids long. The CDR3 loop reads CSADRGNTEAFF. The CDR3 DNA sequence: TGCAGCGCCGATCGGGGGAACACTGAAGCTTTCTTT.